These T cell receptor beta chains were read from a single sample in a study of shared clonotypes between healthy human individuals. TCRdb's table, derived via immunoSEQ multiplex PCR, lists solely in-frame clones and lacks some. The sample contains some 790,000 clones, around 77% of which appear only once. The sequencing input was memory CD4+ T cells sorted from blood. These receptors were obtained from a woman aged 25 to 39 in good health. Each CDR3 is given with its conserved first and last residue. D genes are given only for firm matches. The size field is filled for only some rows; it gives once, few, many or a size class.

V,size,J,D,CDR3,DNA
TRBV14,.,TRBJ1-1,.,CASSPPGMNTEAFF,TGTGCCAGCAGCCCCCCCGGCATGAACACTGAAGCTTTCTTT
TRBV5-1,.,TRBJ1-4,.,CASSLVGGTNEKLFF,TGCGCCAGCAGCTTGGTTGGGGGGACTAATGAAAAACTGTTTTTT
TRBV6-5,once,TRBJ1-5,.,CASSYSSGHQPQHF,TGTGCCAGCAGTTACTCTTCAGGGCATCAGCCCCAGCATTTT
TRBV2,.,TRBJ2-5,TRBD1,CASSEEGGQGETQYF,TGTGCCAGCAGTGAGGAAGGCGGACAGGGGGAGACCCAGTACTTC
TRBV7-8,.,TRBJ1-2,TRBD1,CASSLAAGTVNYGYTF,TGTGCCAGCAGCTTAGCAGCCGGGACAGTGAACTATGGCTACACCTTC
TRBV9,.,TRBJ2-3,.,CASSPGPHTDTQYF,TGTGCCAGCAGCCCGGGGCCCCACACAGATACGCAGTATTTT
TRBV28,few,TRBJ2-7,TRBD2,CASRTSGAGYEQYF,TGTGCCAGCAGGACTAGCGGGGCGGGCTACGAGCAGTACTTC
TRBV10-2,few,TRBJ2-1,TRBD2,CASMISGTYNEQFF,TGCGCCAGCATGATTAGCGGGACGTACAATGAGCAGTTCTTC
TRBV28,.,TRBJ1-2,TRBD1,CASSNRGLMGRYTF,TGTGCCAGCAGTAACAGGGGGCTTATGGGGCGGTACACCTTC
TRBV28,many,TRBJ2-4,TRBD1,CASGTGQNIQYF,TGTGCCAGCGGGACAGGGCAAAACATTCAGTACTTC
TRBV5-6,.,TRBJ2-5,.,CASSLRRIIEETQYF,TGTGCCAGCAGCTTGCGAAGGATTATTGAAGAGACCCAGTACTTC
TRBV10-3,.,TRBJ2-7,TRBD2,CAISPGLAGAYEQYF,TGTGCCATCAGCCCCGGACTAGCGGGAGCCTACGAGCAGTACTTC
TRBV28,.,TRBJ1-2,.,CASSLREGTVYGYTF,TGTGCCAGCAGTTTAAGGGAGGGGACTGTCTATGGCTACACCTTC
TRBV5-1,.,TRBJ1-2,TRBD1,CASTIGDRDRPYGYTF,TGCGCCAGCACTATTGGGGACCGGGACAGGCCATATGGCTACACCTTC
TRBV28,.,TRBJ2-5,.,CASSGDGQETQYF,TGTGCCAGCAGTGGGGACGGTCAAGAGACCCAGTACTTC
TRBV5-1,.,TRBJ1-5,.,CASRVGTGEGRLQPQHF,TGCGCCAGCAGGGTCGGGACTGGAGAAGGGCGCCTGCAGCCCCAGCATTTT
TRBV28,.,TRBJ2-5,.,CASRTTLEGETQYF,TGTGCCAGCAGAACCACTTTAGAGGGGGAGACCCAGTACTTC
TRBV19,.,TRBJ2-7,.,CASSDGRGGTYEQYF,TGTGCCAGTAGTGATGGCAGGGGCGGAACCTACGAGCAGTACTTC
TRBV7-8,.,TRBJ1-5,.,CASSSRSFYQPQHF,TGTGCCAGCAGCTCCAGGTCCTTTTATCAGCCCCAGCATTTT
TRBV30,.,TRBJ1-3,.,CAWSVGQPGNTIYF,TGTGCCTGGAGTGTGGGTCAGCCGGGAAACACCATATATTTT
TRBV18,once,TRBJ2-1,TRBD1,CASSPTGVNEQFF,TGTGCCAGCTCACCAACAGGGGTAAATGAGCAGTTCTTC
TRBV15,.,TRBJ1-3,.,CATSSPQGAGTSGNTIYF,TGTGCCACCAGCAGCCCCCAGGGAGCAGGAACTTCTGGAAACACCATATATTTT
TRBV10-1,.,TRBJ2-7,TRBD1,CASSSDRRIPYEQYF,TGCGCCAGCAGTTCGGACAGGCGGATTCCCTACGAGCAGTACTTC
TRBV28,.,TRBJ1-3,TRBD1,CASSLGTGGLISGNTIYF,TGTGCCAGCAGTTTGGGGACAGGGGGCCTTATCTCTGGAAACACCATATATTTT
TRBV4-2,.,TRBJ1-2,.,CASSLVRGGYGYTF,TGTGCCAGCAGCTTGGTCCGGGGTGGCTATGGCTACACCTTC
TRBV27,.,TRBJ2-5,.,CASSYNQETQYF,TGTGCCAGCAGTTACAACCAAGAGACCCAGTACTTC
TRBV19,.,TRBJ1-1,.,CASSTPGSLTEAFF,TGTGCCAGTAGTACCCCCGGGAGTCTCACTGAAGCTTTCTTT
TRBV4-1,.,TRBJ2-7,.,CASSPLGSSYEQYF,TGCGCCAGCAGCCCCTTGGGGAGTTCATACGAGCAGTACTTC
TRBV27,few,TRBJ1-3,TRBD1,CASGTRGNTIYF,TGTGCCAGCGGGACCAGGGGGAACACCATATATTTT
TRBV29-1,.,TRBJ2-2,.,CSVGIGAATGELFF,TGCAGCGTTGGTATTGGGGCAGCCACCGGGGAGCTGTTTTTT
TRBV6-1,few,TRBJ1-3,.,CASSERATAGNTIYF,TGTGCCAGCAGTGAACGGGCTACGGCTGGAAACACCATATATTTT
TRBV7-8,.,TRBJ2-1,.,CASSFGGRGQFF,TGTGCCAGCAGCTTCGGTGGACGCGGACAATTCTTC
TRBV7-9,.,TRBJ2-7,.,CASSLKLARSYEQYF,TGTGCCAGCAGCTTAAAACTCGCACGGTCCTACGAGCAGTACTTC
TRBV2,once,TRBJ1-2,.,CASSETGLDGYTF,TGTGCCAGCAGTGAAACAGGGCTCGATGGCTACACCTTC
TRBV7-6,.,TRBJ2-2,TRBD1,CASSAGGEVAGELFF,TGTGCCAGCAGCGCAGGGGGCGAGGTGGCCGGGGAGCTGTTTTTT
TRBV25-1,.,TRBJ2-1,TRBD2,CASSGGTSGSQQFF,TGTGCCAGCAGTGGCGGGACTAGCGGGAGTCAGCAGTTCTTC
TRBV6-5,once,TRBJ2-3,.,CASSYLGIASTDTQYF,TGTGCCAGCAGTTACTTGGGCATCGCTAGCACAGATACGCAGTATTTT
TRBV2,.,TRBJ2-3,.,CASSDDGVDTQYF,TGTGCCAGCAGTGACGACGGGGTAGATACGCAGTATTTT
TRBV19,.,TRBJ2-1,.,CASSIVGPGREEQFF,TGTGCCAGTAGTATAGTAGGCCCTGGACGCGAAGAGCAGTTCTTC
TRBV5-6,.,TRBJ2-2,TRBD2,CASSLGPLAGNTGELFF,TGTGCCAGCAGCCTGGGTCCACTAGCGGGTAACACCGGGGAGCTGTTTTTT
TRBV5-1,.,TRBJ1-2,.,CASSPEGDWYGYTF,TGCGCCAGCAGCCCGGAGGGGGATTGGTATGGCTACACCTTC
TRBV30,.,TRBJ2-3,TRBD2,CAWRPGLAVDTQYF,TGTGCCTGGAGGCCGGGACTAGCCGTAGATACGCAGTATTTT
TRBV7-9,.,TRBJ1-2,TRBD1,CASSDYRGPGGYTF,TGTGCCAGCAGCGACTACAGGGGTCCGGGAGGCTACACCTTC
TRBV25-1,many,TRBJ1-3,.,CASSDSYTIYF,TGTGCCAGCAGTGACTCGTACACCATATATTTT
TRBV27,.,TRBJ1-1,.,CASSLRGAAPMNTEAFF,TGTGCCAGCAGTTTAAGGGGAGCGGCCCCAATGAACACTGAAGCTTTCTTT
TRBV6-6,few,TRBJ1-1,.,CASKDLGETAEAFF,TGTGCCAGCAAAGACTTGGGGGAGACTGCTGAAGCTTTCTTT
TRBV5-1,.,TRBJ2-1,TRBD1,CASSLAGQSGNEQFF,TGCGCCAGCAGCTTGGCGGGACAGTCGGGCAATGAGCAGTTCTTC
TRBV18,many,TRBJ1-5,TRBD1,CASSAGTGNQPQHF,TGTGCCAGCTCAGCCGGGACAGGGAATCAGCCCCAGCATTTT
TRBV6-5,.,TRBJ2-2,.,CATRPGTTNTGELFF,TGTGCCACCCGTCCCGGGACCACAAACACCGGGGAGCTGTTTTTT
TRBV25-1,.,TRBJ1-2,.,CATGRGGYTF,TGTGCCACTGGAAGGGGTGGCTACACCTTC
TRBV10-2,once,TRBJ2-7,.,CASSLMAGSLSYEQYF,TGCGCCAGCAGTTTGATGGCGGGAAGCCTATCCTACGAGCAGTACTTC
TRBV7-9,.,TRBJ2-1,TRBD2,CASSRLAGAGNEQFF,TGTGCCAGCAGCCGACTAGCGGGGGCCGGCAATGAGCAGTTCTTC
TRBV7-2,.,TRBJ2-7,TRBD2,CASSPGLAGTYEQYF,TGTGCCAGCAGCCCCGGGCTAGCGGGAACGTACGAGCAGTACTTC
TRBV18,.,TRBJ1-4,TRBD1,CASSPTRQGEEKLFF,TGTGCCAGCTCACCAACTCGACAGGGAGAGGAAAAACTGTTTTTT
TRBV28,.,TRBJ2-6,.,CASSRPGDGANVLTF,TGTGCCAGCAGTCGGCCAGGGGACGGGGCCAACGTCCTGACTTTC
TRBV10-2,.,TRBJ1-4,.,CASSARVTGEKLFF,TGCGCCAGCAGTGCACGGGTCACGGGTGAAAAACTGTTTTTT